This T cell receptor (beta chain) comes out of a study of blood T cell repertoires in COVID-19. Whole-study context: Acute and convalescent COVID-19 samples came from the United States, Italy and Spain. PBMCs, B-cell-depleted T cells, or T cells were the source of the cDNA or gDNA that made up the material.

The CDR3 runs to 12 residues. The ends were cut back, 2 bases at V and 7 bases at J, with 9 bases in the middle. The germline V gene encodes CDR1 MRHNA and CDR2 SNTAGT. In the authors' methods: Amplification of reference gene primers was used by the study to estimate nucleated cell counts. Using immunoSEQ multiplex PCR, the repertoire was profiled, and TCRdb retains in-frame clones only, with some absent. V and J calls plus clone size are reproduced from that table; the DNA served to infer D and trimming. This sample carries 140,000 to 150,000 clones, 80% to 90% of them seen once, and the ten largest clones take 10% to 12%.

The genes are TRBV6-4 and TRBJ2-7, with D perhaps TRBD2 (6 bases). This receptor was identified in a man aged 55-75 years who had recovered from COVID-19. Source material: PBMCs or T cells enriched from blood (not recorded which). This CDR3 reads CASSDGTGEQYF. The CDR3 bases are TGTGCCAGCAGTGACGGGACTGGAGAGCAGTACTTC.